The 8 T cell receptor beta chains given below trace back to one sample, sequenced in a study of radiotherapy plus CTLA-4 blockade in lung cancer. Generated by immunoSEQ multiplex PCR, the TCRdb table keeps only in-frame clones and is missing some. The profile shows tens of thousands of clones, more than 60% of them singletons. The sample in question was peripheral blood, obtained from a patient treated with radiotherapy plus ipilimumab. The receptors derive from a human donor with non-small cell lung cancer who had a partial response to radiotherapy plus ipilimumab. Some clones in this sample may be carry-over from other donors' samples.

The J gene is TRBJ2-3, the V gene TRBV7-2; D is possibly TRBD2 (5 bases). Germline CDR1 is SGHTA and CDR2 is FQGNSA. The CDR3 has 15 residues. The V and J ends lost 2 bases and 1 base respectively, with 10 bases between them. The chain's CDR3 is CASSLNPRGTDTQYF. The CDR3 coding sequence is TGTGCCAGCAGCTTAAACCCGAGGGGCACAGATACGCAGTATTTT.

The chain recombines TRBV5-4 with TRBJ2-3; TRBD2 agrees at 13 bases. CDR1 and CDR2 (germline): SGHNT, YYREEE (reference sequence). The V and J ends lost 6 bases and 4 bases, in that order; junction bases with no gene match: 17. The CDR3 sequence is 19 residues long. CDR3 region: CASTDRGTSGRAGADTQYF. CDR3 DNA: TGTGCCAGCACCGACCGAGGTACTAGCGGGAGGGCCGGCGCAGATACGCAGTATTTT.

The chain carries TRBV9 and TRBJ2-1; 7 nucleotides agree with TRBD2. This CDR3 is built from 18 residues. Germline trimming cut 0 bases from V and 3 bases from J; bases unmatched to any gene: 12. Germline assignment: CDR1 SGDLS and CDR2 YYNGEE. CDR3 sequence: CASSVGYPRGGDYNEQFF. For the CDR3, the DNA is TGTGCCAGCAGCGTAGGTTATCCCCGCGGGGGTGACTACAATGAGCAGTTCTTC.

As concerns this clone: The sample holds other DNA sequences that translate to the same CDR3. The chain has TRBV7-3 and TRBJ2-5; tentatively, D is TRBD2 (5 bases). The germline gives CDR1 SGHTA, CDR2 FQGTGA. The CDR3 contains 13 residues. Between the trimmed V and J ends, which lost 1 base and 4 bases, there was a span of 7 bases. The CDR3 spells CASSLNRGETQYF. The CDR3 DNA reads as TGTGCCAGCAGCTTAAATCGGGGAGAGACCCAGTACTTC.

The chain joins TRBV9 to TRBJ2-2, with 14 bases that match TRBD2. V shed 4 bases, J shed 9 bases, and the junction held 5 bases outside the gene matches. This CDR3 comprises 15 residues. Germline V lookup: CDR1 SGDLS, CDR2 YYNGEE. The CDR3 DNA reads TGTGCCAGCAGCCCGACTAGCGGGGGGGCGTGGGAGCTGTTTTTT. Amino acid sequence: CASSPTSGGAWELFF.

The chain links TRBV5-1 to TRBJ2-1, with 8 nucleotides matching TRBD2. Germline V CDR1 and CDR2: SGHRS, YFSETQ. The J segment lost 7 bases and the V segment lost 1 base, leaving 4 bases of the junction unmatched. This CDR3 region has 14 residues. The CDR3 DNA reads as TGCGCCAGCAGCTTGACGGGAGGGCCAAATGAGCAGTTCTTC. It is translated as CASSLTGGPNEQFF.

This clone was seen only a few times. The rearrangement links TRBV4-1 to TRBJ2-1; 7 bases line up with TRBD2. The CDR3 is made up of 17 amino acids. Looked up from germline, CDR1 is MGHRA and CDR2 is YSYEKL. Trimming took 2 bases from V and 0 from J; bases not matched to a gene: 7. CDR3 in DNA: TGCGCCAGCAGCCAAACAGCGGGATTGAGCTCCTACAATGAGCAGTTCTTC. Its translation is CASSQTAGLSSYNEQFF.

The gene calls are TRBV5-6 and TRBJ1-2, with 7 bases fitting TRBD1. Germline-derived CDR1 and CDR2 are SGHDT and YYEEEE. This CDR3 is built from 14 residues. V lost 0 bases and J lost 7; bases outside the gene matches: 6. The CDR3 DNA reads TGTGCCAGCAGCTTGGTCCGACAGGGAGGTGGCTACACCTTC. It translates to CASSLVRQGGGYTF.